This T cell receptor beta chain was captured by sequencing in a study of molecular identifiers for immune sequencing clone quantification. On the study more broadly: In replicates, the authors split RNA from about 19,000 or 110,000 naive CD8 cells five ways and sequenced four.

Study-level results: Jurkat TCR RNA from one cell was spiked into 1 million or so naive cells, and it was reportedly detectable there.

With 10 bases removed from V and 6 bases from J, the gap between germline ends came to 22 bases. This CDR3 spans 14 amino acids. The V gene's germline CDR1 is WNHNN and CDR2 SYGVQD (reference sequence). A word on this clonotype: Antigen: not known. This sequence may be a read error, since a much larger clone differs from it by one base.

Bulk TCR libraries used previously described methods and listed TCR primers. TCRdb independently ran MiXCR on the PCR reads; one entry per CDR3 protein. The sample lists tens of thousands of distinct CDR3 sequences; approximately 21% were seen once. The origin of this receptor is a human donor in good health. Some libraries in this study had Jurkat cell RNA spiked in. Input material: naive CD8+ T cells from blood, with Jurkat cell RNA spiked in. Subset in this sample: FACS-sorted CD8+CD4-CCR7+CD45RA+ naive T cells. The J gene is TRBJ2-7, the V gene TRBV10-1; TRBD1 might be the D (5 bases). The CDR3 loop is CATATARTTCEQYF. CDR3 nucleotide sequence: TGCGCCACGGCCACCGCTCGGACAACCTGCGAGCAGTACTTC.